This TCR beta chain was retrieved from a study of Ad26.COV2.S vaccination and SARS-CoV-2 variants. The wider study: Participant was drawn from the COV1001 Ad26.COV2.S trial arm. Dosing was one shot or two shots 56 days apart.

The CDR3 covers 16 residues. Germline CDR1 reads ENHRY; CDR2 reads SYGVKD. V shed 2 bases, J shed 1 base, and the junction held 5 bases outside the gene matches. Generated by immunoSEQ multiplex PCR, the TCRdb table keeps only in-frame clones and is missing some. This table holds 380,000 or so clones, 75% to 90% found once. Indicated treatment: 19 received Ad26.COV2.S at low or high dose, single or two shots; several received placebo; per-sample allocation not given. Day 63 following the first vaccine or placebo injection was when the samples were taken. The J gene is TRBJ1-1, the V gene TRBV10-3, with 9 bases fitting TRBD1. Sequences were derived from peripheral blood, sampled in a trial of Ad26.COV2.S vaccine versus placebo. This clonotype was obtained from a person between 18 and 59 years old who received the Ad26.COV2.S COVID-19 vaccine or a placebo. The CDR3 DNA reads TGTGCCATCAGTGAGGGGGGACAGGGAAGGAACACTGAAGCTTTCTTT. Encoded protein: CAISEGGQGRNTEAFF.